These 12 T cell receptor beta chains were sequenced from one sample in a study of post-analysis software for immune sequencing data. Built from TCR beta cDNA, the libraries had unique molecular identifiers in them. Each CDR3 protein is one row after TCRdb ran MiXCR on the PCR reads. The sample has 750,000 to 950,000 distinct CDR3 sequences; around 53% are singletons. General study results and limits: TRBV segments more frequent in patients than in controls numbered roughly 5 and included TRBV5-6, TRBV5-1 and TRBV20-1.

These receptors lack a known antigen. Sequences were obtained from blood. The receptors were gathered from a girl under 18 with multiple sclerosis.

In this sample, this clonotype turned up a few times. The rearrangement joins TRBV7-3 to TRBJ2-7, with TRBD1 identical over 7 bases. CDR1 is SGHTA and CDR2 is FQGTGA in the germline V gene. V shed 5 bases and J 0 bases; nucleotides not matched to a gene: 4. The CDR3 runs to 14 residues. Written as DNA, the CDR3 is TGTGCCAGCAGCCCGCAGGGGGACTCCTACGAGCAGTACTTC. It translates to CASSPQGDSYEQYF.

The chain recombines TRBV7-2 with TRBJ2-7; D is uncertain. Between the trimmed V and J ends, which lost 0 bases and 3 bases, there was a span of 9 bases. Looked up from germline, CDR1 is SGHTA and CDR2 is FQGNSA. The CDR3 sequence is 14 residues long. CDR3 region: CASSLAQVNYEQYF. CDR3 DNA sequence: TGTGCCAGCAGCTTAGCGCAAGTAAACTACGAGCAGTACTTC.

The V call is TRBV12-3 or TRBV12-4, the J call TRBJ2-3, with D possibly being TRBD1 (5 bases). CDR3 length: 14 residues. With 6 bases removed from V and 13 bases from J, the gap between germline ends came to 23 bases. The CDR3 nucleotides read TGTGCCAGCAGACCCGGACACAGCACAGATGCGGAGTATTTT. Protein: CASRPGHSTDAEYF.

In its sample, this clonotype was seen a few times. This chain joins TRBV20-1 and TRBJ1-5, with 8 positions matching TRBD1. J gave up 3 bases and V 6 bases, and 10 bases lay outside the gene matches. CDR1 is DFQATT and CDR2 is SNEGSKA in the germline V gene (reference sequence). CDR3 length: 15 amino acids. Here the CDR3 DNA reads TGCAGTGCGCAACTAGGGACAGGATACAATCAGCCCCAGCATTTT. The encoded protein is CSAQLGTGYNQPQHF.

The chain uses TRBV28 and TRBJ2-1; TRBD2 matches at 7 bases. In germline, CDR1 is MDHEN, CDR2 SYDVKM. Germline trimming cut 6 bases from V and 4 bases from J; bases unmatched to any gene: 9. The CDR3 is 15 residues long. This CDR3 reads CASSPGGLPYNEQFF. As DNA, the CDR3 is TGTGCCAGCAGCCCTGGGGGACTACCTTACAATGAGCAGTTCTTC.

In the case of this clonotype: A read error may account for a junction end that differs from germline. This chain joins TRBV7-2 and TRBJ1-5; no clear D gene. Per germline, CDR1 SGHTA and CDR2 FQGNSA. This CDR3 is 14 amino acids long. CDR3 sequence reads: CASRPQHSNHPQHF. The CDR3 region has the DNA TGTGCCAGCAGACCCCAACATAGCAATCACCCCCAGCATTTT. Combining the CDR3 with reference TRBV7-2 and TRBJ1-5 gives the whole variable domain GAGVSQSPSNKVTEKGKDVELRCDPISGHTALYWYRQSLGQGLEFLIYFQGNSAPDKSGLPSDRFSAERTGGSVSTLTIQRTQQEDSAVYLCASRPQHSNHPQHFGDGTRLSIL.

The V gene is TRBV6-5, the J gene TRBJ1-2, with D hard to call. Germline loops: CDR1 MNHEY, CDR2 SVGAGI. Trimming stripped 3 bases from V and 8 bases from J, with 19 bases between. The CDR3 spans 15 residues. CDR3 DNA: TGTGCCAGCAGTTATGTGAGACCTGGTTTTAACGGCTACACCTTC. Amino acid sequence: CASSYVRPGFNGYTF.

CDR3 nucleotides: TGTGCCAGCAGCCTCGTTCTCAACCAAGAGACCCAGTACTTC. Its protein product is CASSLVLNQETQYF. The V call is TRBV7-9, the J call TRBJ2-5; D ambiguous. V gave up 5 bases and J gave up 0 bases, with 10 bases separating them. Germline CDR1 is SEHNR and CDR2 is FQNEAQ (reference sequence). CDR3 length: 14 amino acids.

V gene TRBV12-3 or TRBV12-4 combines with J gene TRBJ1-1, with D possibly being TRBD1 (5 bases). The V and J ends lost 3 bases and 6 bases respectively, with 20 bases between them. The CDR3 is made up of 16 amino acids. CDR3 bases: TGTGCCAGCAGTTTTAGACCGGGACCGGGAAGGGCTGAAGCTTTCTTT. It is translated as CASSFRPGPGRAEAFF.

V usage is TRBV6-5 and J usage is TRBJ2-4; 7 bases fit TRBD1. The J call may be incorrect, as the DNA end agrees better with TRBJ2-7. The length of the CDR3 is 14 residues. CDR1 is MNHEY and CDR2 is SVGAGI in the germline V gene. CDR3 in amino acids: CASSSPTGYGEQYF. CDR3 nucleotide sequence: TGTGCCAGCAGCTCCCCGACAGGGTATGGCGAGCAGTACTTC.

The chain combines TRBV7-9 with TRBJ1-1, with TRBD1 matching over 7 bases. J gave up 4 bases and V 3 bases, and 5 bases lay outside the gene matches. This CDR3 is 14 amino acids long. Germline loops: CDR1 SEHNR, CDR2 FQNEAQ (reference sequence). In nucleotides, the CDR3 is TGTGCCAGCAGCTTCACAGACAGGGTCACTGAAGCTTTCTTT. Amino acid sequence: CASSFTDRVTEAFF.

The gene calls are TRBV3-1 and TRBJ2-7; maybe TRBD1 (5 bases). Germline assignment: CDR1 LGHDT and CDR2 YNNKEL (reference sequence). The CDR3 covers 15 residues. The V gene lost 0 bases and the J gene lost 2 bases, with 11 bases spanning the gap. The CDR3 is CASSQDSGITYEQYF. The CDR3 DNA follows: TGTGCCAGCAGCCAAGATTCAGGGATCACCTACGAGCAGTACTTC.